This T cell receptor beta chain comes out of a study of blood T cell repertoires in COVID-19. Background on the study: Whether acute or convalescent, the COVID-19 samples came from the United States, Italy and Spain. T cells, B-cell-depleted T cells, or PBMCs supplied cDNA or gDNA.

Assignments of participants to cohorts depended upon their own reported clinical history. Original methodology: Reference gene primer amplification gave nucleated cell count estimates. Using immunoSEQ multiplex PCR, the repertoire was profiled, and TCRdb retains in-frame clones only, with some absent. The V and J calls and the clone size are those of that table, but D and trimming were determined from the DNA. The sample has roughly 230,000 clones; around 82% are singletons. The CDR3 is made up of 11 amino acids. The V and J ends lost 8 bases and 4 bases respectively, with 9 bases between them. Germline V CDR1 and CDR2: SGHVS, FQNEAQ.

The rearrangement links TRBV7-8 to TRBJ2-7; D gene uncertain. The specimen sequenced was PBMCs or T cells enriched from blood (not recorded which). The sequence was collected from a man aged 50 or older who had recovered from COVID-19. CDR3 sequence reads: CASGSLYEQYF. CDR3 sequence (DNA): TGTGCCAGCGGCTCCCTGTACGAGCAGTACTTC.